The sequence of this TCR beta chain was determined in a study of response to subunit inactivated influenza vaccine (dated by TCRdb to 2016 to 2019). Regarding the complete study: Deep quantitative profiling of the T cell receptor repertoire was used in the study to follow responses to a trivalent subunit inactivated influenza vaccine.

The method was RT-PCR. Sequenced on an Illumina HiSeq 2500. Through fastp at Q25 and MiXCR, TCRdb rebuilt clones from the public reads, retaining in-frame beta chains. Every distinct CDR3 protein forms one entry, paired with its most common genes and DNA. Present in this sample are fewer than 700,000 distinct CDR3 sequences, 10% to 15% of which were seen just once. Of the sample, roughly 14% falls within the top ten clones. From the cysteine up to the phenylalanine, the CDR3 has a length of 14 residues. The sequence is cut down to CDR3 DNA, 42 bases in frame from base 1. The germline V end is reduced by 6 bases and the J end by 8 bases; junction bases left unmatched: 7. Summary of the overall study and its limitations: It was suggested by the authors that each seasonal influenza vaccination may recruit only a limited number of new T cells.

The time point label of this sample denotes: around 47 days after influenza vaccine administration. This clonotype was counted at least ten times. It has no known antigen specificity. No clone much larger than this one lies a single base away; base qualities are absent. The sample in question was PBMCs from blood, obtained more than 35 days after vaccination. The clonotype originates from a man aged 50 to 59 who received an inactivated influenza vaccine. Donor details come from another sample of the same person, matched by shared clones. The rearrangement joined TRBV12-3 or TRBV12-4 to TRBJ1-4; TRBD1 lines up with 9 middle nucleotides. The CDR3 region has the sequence CASSYRGLREKLFF. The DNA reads TGTGCCAGCAGCTACAGGGGGCTCCGCGAAAAACTGTTTTTT.